This T cell receptor (beta chain) was profiled in a study of cytomegalovirus exposure and HLA in healthy donors. Amplification used 60 Vbeta primers and 13 Jbeta primers. Assay used: immunoSEQ multiplex PCR; TCRdb lists only in-frame clones, some missing. Among fewer than 150,000 clones listed, around 80% were seen once. This CDR3 has 15 residues. Unmatched junction bases numbered 7, after V lost 6 bases and J lost 0 bases. The germline V gene has CDR1 MDHEN and CDR2 SYDVKM. What was sequenced was PBMCs. The TCR was taken from a male donor in good health and CMV-seronegative. V and J are TRBV28 and TRBJ2-7; the match to TRBD1 covers 8 bases. CDR3 bases: TGTGCCAGCAGAGGATCCCAGGGGGCCTCCTACGAGCAGTACTTC. The encoded protein is CASRGSQGASYEQYF.